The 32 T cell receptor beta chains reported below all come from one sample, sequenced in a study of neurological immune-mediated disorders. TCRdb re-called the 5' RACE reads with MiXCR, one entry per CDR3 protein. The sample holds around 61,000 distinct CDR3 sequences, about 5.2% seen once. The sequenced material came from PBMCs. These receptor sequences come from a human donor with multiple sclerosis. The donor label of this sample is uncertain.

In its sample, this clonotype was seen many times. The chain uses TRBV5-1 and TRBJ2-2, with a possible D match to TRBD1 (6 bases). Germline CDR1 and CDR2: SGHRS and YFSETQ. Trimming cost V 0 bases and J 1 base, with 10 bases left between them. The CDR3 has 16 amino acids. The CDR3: CASSLDPTGNTGELFF. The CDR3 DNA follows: TGCGCCAGCAGCTTGGACCCGACAGGGAACACCGGGGAGCTGTTTTTT.

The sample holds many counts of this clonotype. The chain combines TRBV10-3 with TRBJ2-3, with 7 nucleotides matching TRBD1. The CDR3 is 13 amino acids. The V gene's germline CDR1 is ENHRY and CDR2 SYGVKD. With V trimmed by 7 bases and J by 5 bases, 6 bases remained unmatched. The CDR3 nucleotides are TGTGCCATCAAAGGGGGCGCGGGAGATACGCAGTATTTT. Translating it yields CAIKGGAGDTQYF.

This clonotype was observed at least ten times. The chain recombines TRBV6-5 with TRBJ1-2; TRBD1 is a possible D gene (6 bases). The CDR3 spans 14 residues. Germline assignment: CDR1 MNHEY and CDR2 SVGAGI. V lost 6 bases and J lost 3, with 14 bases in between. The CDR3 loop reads CASRKTGIYYGYTF. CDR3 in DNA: TGTGCCAGCAGAAAAACAGGGATATACTATGGCTACACCTTC.

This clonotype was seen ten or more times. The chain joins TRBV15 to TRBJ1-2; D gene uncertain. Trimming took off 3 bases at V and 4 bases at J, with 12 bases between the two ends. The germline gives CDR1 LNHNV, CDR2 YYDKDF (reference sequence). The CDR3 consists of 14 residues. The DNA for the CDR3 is TGTGCCACCAGCAGTGACCCCGGCGGCTATGGCTACACCTTC. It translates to CATSSDPGGYGYTF.

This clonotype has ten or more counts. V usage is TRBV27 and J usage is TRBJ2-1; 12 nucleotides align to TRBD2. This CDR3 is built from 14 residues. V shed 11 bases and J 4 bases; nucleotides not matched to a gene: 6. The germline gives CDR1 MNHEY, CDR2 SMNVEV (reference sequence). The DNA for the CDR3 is TGTGCCGCTAGCGGGGGGGCCGGGTACAATGAGCAGTTCTTC. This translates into CAASGGAGYNEQFF.

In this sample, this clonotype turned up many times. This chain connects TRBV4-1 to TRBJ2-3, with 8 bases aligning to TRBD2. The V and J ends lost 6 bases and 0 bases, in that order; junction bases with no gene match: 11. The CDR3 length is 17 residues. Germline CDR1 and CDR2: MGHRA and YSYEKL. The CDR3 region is CASSRLASILSTDTQYF. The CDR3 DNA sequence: TGCGCCAGCAGTCGACTAGCGAGCATACTCAGCACAGATACGCAGTATTTT.

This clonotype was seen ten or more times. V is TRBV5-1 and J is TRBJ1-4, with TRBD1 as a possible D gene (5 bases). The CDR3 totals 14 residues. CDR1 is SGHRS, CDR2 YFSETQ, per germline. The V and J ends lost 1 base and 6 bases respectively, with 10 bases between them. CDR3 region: CASSLTGGHEKLFF. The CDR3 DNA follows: TGCGCCAGCAGCTTGACAGGAGGTCATGAAAAACTGTTTTTT.

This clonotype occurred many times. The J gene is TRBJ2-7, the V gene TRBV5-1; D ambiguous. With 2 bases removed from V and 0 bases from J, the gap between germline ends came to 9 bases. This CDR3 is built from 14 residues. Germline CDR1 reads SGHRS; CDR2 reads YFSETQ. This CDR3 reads CASSFPDPSYEQYF. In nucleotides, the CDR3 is TGCGCCAGCAGCTTTCCAGATCCCTCCTACGAGCAGTACTTC.

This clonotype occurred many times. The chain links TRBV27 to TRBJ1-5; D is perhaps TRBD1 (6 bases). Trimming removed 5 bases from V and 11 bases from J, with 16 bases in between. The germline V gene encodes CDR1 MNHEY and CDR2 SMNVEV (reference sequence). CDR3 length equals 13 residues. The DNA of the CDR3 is TGTGCCAGCAGTGACAGGCTCCTTGGGGCCCAGCATTTT. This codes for CASSDRLLGAQHF.

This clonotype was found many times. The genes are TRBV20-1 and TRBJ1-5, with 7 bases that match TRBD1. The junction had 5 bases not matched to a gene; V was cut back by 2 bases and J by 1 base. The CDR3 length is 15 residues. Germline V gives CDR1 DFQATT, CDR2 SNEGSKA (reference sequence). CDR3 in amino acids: CSARLDRTSNQPQHF. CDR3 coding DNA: TGCAGTGCTAGACTGGACAGGACAAGCAATCAGCCCCAGCATTTT.

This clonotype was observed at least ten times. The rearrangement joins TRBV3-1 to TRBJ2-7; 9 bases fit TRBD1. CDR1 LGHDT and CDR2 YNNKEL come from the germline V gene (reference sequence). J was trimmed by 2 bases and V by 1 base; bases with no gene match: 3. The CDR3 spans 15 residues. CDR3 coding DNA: TGTGCCAGCAGCCAAGTGGGACAGGGAGCCTACGAGCAGTACTTC. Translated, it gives CASSQVGQGAYEQYF.

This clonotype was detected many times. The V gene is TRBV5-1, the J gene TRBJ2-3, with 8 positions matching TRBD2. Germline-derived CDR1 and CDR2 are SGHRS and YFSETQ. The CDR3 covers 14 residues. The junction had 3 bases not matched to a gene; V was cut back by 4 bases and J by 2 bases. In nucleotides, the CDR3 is TGCGCCAGCAGCCAGCGGGGGAACACAGATACGCAGTATTTT. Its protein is CASSQRGNTDTQYF.

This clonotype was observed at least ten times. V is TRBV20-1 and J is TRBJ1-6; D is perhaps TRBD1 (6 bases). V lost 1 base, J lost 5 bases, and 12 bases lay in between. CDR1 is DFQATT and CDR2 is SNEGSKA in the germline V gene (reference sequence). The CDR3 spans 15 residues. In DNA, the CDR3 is TGCAGTGCTAGAGTCGGACAGACGGATAATTCACCCCTCCACTTT. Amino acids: CSARVGQTDNSPLHF.

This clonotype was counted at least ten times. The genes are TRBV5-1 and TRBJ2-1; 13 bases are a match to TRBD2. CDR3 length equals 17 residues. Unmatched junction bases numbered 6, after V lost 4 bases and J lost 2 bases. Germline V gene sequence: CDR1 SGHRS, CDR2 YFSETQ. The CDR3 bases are TGCGCCAGCAGCCACCGGACTAGCGGGGGAGCCTACAATGAGCAGTTCTTC. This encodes CASSHRTSGGAYNEQFF.

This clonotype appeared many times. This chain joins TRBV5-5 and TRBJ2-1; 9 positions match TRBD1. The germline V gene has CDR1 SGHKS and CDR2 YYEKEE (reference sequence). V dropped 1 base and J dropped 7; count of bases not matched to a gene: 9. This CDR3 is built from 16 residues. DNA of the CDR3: TGTGCCAGCAGCTTGACGACAGGGGGTAGGAAAAATGAGCAGTTCTTC. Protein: CASSLTTGGRKNEQFF. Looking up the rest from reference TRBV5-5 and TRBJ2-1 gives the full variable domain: DAGVTQSPTHLIKTRGQQVTLRCSPISGHKSVSWYQQVLGQGPQFIFQYYEKEERGRGNFPDRFSARQFPNYSSELNVNALLLGDSALYLCASSLTTGGRKNEQFFGPGTRLTVL.

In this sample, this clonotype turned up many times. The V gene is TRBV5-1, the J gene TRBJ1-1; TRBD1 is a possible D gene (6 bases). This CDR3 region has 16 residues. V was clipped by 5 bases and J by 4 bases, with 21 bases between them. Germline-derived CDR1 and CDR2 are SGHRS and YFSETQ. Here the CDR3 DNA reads TGCGCCAGCAGAGACGGCAGGGGTGGGCACAGCACTGAAGCTTTCTTT. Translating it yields CASRDGRGGHSTEAFF.

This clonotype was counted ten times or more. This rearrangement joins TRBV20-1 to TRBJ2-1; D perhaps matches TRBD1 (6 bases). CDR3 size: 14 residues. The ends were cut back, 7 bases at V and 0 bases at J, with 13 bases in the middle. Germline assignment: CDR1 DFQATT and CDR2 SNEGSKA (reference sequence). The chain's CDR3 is CSGRQDSSYNEQFF. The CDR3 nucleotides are TGCAGTGGGAGACAGGACAGCTCCTACAATGAGCAGTTCTTC.

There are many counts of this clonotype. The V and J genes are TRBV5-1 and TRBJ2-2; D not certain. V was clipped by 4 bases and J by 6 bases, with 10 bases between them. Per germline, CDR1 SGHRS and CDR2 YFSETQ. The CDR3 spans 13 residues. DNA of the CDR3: TGCGCCAGCAGCCCGTGGTCTTCCGGGGAGCTGTTTTTT. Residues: CASSPWSSGELFF.

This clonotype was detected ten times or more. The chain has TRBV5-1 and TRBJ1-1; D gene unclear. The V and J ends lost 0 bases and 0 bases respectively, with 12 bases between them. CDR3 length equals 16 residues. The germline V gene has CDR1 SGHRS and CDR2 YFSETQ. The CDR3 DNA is TGCGCCAGCAGCTTGGCGGAGAACCTTATGAACACTGAAGCTTTCTTT. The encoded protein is CASSLAENLMNTEAFF.

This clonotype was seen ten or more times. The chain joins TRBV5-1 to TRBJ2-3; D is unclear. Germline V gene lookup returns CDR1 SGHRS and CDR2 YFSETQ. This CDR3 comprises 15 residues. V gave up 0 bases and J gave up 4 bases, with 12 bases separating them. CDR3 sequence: CASSLGNVAADTQYF. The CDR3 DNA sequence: TGCGCCAGCAGCTTGGGCAATGTGGCCGCAGATACGCAGTATTTT.

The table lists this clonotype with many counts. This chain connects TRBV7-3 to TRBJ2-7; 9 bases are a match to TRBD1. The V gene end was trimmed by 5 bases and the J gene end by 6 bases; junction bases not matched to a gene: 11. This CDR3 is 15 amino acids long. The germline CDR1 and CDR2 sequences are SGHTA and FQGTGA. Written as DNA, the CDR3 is TGTGCCAGCAGCAGCCCCGGGACAGGGTTCCGCGAGCAGTACTTC. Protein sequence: CASSSPGTGFREQYF.

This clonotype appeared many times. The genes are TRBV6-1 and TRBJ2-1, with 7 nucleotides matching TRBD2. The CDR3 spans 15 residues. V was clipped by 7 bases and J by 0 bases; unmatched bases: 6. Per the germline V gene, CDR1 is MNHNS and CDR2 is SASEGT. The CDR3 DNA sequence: TGTGCCAGCAAATGGGCGGGGGTCTCCTACAATGAGCAGTTCTTC. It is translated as CASKWAGVSYNEQFF.

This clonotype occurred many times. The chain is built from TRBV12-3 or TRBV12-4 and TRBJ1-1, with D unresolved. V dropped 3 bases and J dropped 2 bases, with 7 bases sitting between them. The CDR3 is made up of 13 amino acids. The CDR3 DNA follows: TGTGCCAGCAGTTTCCAAGTCAACACTGAAGCTTTCTTT. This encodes CASSFQVNTEAFF.

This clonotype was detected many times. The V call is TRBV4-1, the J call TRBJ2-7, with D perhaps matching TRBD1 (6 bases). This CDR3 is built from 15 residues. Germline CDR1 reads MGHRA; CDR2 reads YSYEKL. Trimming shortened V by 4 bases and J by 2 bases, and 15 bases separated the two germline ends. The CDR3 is CASSPRDINTYEQYF. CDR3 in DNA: TGCGCCAGCAGCCCCCGGGACATCAATACCTACGAGCAGTACTTC.

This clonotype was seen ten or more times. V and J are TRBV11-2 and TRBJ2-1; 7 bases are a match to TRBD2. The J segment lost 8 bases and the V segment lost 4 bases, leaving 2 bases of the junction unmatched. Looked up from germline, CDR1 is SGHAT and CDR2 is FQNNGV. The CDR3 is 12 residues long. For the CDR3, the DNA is TGTGCCAGCAGCTCGACTAGCTATGAGCAGTTCTTC. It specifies CASSSTSYEQFF.

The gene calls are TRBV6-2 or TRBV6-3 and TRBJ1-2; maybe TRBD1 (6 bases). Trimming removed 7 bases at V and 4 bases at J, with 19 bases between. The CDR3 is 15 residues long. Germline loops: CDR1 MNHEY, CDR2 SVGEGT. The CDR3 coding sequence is TGTGCCAGCACAGTTATGATCCAGGGGTCCTATGGCTACACCTTC. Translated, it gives CASTVMIQGSYGYTF.

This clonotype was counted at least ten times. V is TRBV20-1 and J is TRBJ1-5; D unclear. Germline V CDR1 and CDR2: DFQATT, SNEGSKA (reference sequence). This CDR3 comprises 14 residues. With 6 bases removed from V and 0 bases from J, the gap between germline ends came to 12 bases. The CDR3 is CSAKTDYSNQPQHF. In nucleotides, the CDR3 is TGCAGTGCGAAGACGGACTATAGCAATCAGCCCCAGCATTTT.

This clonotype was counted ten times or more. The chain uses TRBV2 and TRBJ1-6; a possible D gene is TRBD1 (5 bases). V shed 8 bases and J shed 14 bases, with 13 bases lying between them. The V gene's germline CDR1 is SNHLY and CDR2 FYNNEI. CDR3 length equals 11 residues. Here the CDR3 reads CASGMDKSLHF. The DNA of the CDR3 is TGTGCCAGCGGAATGGACAAGTCCCTCCACTTT. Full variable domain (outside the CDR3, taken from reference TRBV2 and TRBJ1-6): EPEVTQTPSHQVTQMGQEVILRCVPISNHLYFYWYRQILGQKVEFLVSFYNNEISEKSEIFDDQFSVERPDGSNFTLKIRSTKLEDSAMYFCASGMDKSLHFGNGTRLTVT.

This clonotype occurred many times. The DNA for the CDR3 is TGTGCCAGCAGTTCCGGCAGGGGGCTAAGAGGCTACACCTTC. As protein: CASSSGRGLRGYTF. V usage is TRBV12-3 or TRBV12-4 and J usage is TRBJ1-2, with TRBD1 matching over 8 bases. J lost 8 bases, V lost 4 bases, and 9 bases had no gene match. The CDR3 consists of 14 residues.

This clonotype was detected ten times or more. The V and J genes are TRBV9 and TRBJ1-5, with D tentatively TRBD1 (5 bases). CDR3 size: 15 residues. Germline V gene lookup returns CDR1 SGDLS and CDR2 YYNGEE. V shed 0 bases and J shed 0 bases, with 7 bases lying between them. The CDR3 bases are TGTGCCAGCAGCGTAGAAGGACATAGCAATCAGCCCCAGCATTTT. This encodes CASSVEGHSNQPQHF.

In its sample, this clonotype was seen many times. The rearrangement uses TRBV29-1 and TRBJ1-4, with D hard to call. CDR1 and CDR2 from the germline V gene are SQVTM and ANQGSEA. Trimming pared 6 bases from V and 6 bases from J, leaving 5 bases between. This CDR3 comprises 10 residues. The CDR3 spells CSVRDEKLFF. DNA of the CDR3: TGCAGCGTGCGAGATGAAAAACTGTTTTTT.

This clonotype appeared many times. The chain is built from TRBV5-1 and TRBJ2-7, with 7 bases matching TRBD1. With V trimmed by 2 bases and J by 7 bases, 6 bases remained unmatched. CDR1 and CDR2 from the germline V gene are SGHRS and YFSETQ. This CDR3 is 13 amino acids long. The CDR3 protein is CASSFEGAREQYF. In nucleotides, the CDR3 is TGCGCCAGCAGCTTTGAGGGGGCTCGTGAGCAGTACTTC.